Below, 27 T cell receptor beta chains from the same sample are listed, as sequenced in a study of control samples from healthy donors and cancer patients. Profiling relied on immunoSEQ multiplex PCR, and the TCRdb table lists in-frame clones only, not all of them. The data hold approximately 90,000 clones, with approximately 90% observed a single time. The specimen sequenced was blood. Receptor source: a woman aged 70-85 years in good health.

In this sample, this clone turned up once. The rearrangement uses TRBV7-2 and TRBJ2-7; possibly TRBD1 for D (7 bases). The CDR3 length is 13 residues. V was cut by 5 bases and J by 3 bases, with 11 bases left in between. Germline V gene data show CDR1 as SGHTA and CDR2 as FQGNSA. CDR3: CASSTRDSYEQYF. CDR3 nucleotides: TGTGCCAGCAGCACGCGGGACAGCTACGAGCAGTACTTC.

The chain carries TRBV6-5 and TRBJ2-1; a possible D gene is TRBD2 (6 bases). This CDR3 has 15 residues. V was pared by 5 bases and J by 0 bases, with 11 bases between. Per the germline V gene, CDR1 is MNHEY and CDR2 is SVGAGI. The CDR3 here is CASSRSGSSYNEQFF. The DNA of the CDR3 is TGTGCCAGCAGTCGTAGCGGAAGCTCCTACAATGAGCAGTTCTTC.

The chain joins TRBV12-2 to TRBJ1-3. TRBV12-2 counts as a pseudogene. The CDR3 runs to 16 residues. The CDR3 bases are TGTGCAAGTCGCCCCCCCCTGGCAGGAAGAGGAGACACCATATATTTT. It specifies CASRPPLAGRGDTIYF.

The chain joins TRBV5-1 to TRBJ2-1; no reliable D call. V was shortened by 4 bases and J by 5 bases, with 13 bases between the two germline ends. The CDR3 contains 14 residues. Germline assignment: CDR1 SGHRS and CDR2 YFSETQ. DNA for the CDR3: TGCGCCAGCAGCCCCCTGGTGGGCGACAATGAGCAGTTCTTC. The encoded protein is CASSPLVGDNEQFF. Full variable domain (outside the CDR3, taken from reference TRBV5-1 and TRBJ2-1): KAGVTQTPRYLIKTRGQQVTLSCSPISGHRSVSWYQQTPGQGLQFLFEYFSETQRNKGNFPGRFSGRQFSNSRSEMNVSTLELGDSALYLCASSPLVGDNEQFFGPGTRLTVL.

The rearrangement links TRBV13 to TRBJ2-2; D uncertain. The germline CDR1 and CDR2 sequences are PRHDT and FYEKMQ (reference sequence). The CDR3 consists of 14 residues. With 1 base removed from V and 2 bases from J, the gap between germline ends came to 5 bases. CDR3 bases: TGTGCCAGCAGCTTAGCTAGAAACACCGGGGAGCTGTTTTTT. It is translated as CASSLARNTGELFF.

A single count supports this clone. This sequence joins TRBV5-4 and TRBJ1-1; D perhaps matches TRBD1 (5 bases). V dropped 3 bases and J dropped 1 base, with 7 bases sitting between them. In germline, CDR1 is SGHNT, CDR2 YYREEE (reference sequence). The CDR3 runs 13 residues. CDR3 in DNA: TGTGCCAGCAGCTCCGGGACGAACACTGAAGCTTTCTTT. This encodes CASSSGTNTEAFF. The entire variable domain, with the rest obtained from reference TRBV5-4 and TRBJ1-1, is as follows: ETGVTQSPTHLIKTRGQQVTLRCSSQSGHNTVSWYQQALGQGPQFIFQYYREEENGRGNFPPRFSGLQFPNYSSELNVNALELDDSALYLCASSSGTNTEAFFGQGTRLTVV.

The chain recombines TRBV7-2 with TRBJ2-7; 8 nucleotides align to TRBD2. The CDR3 extends over 17 amino acids. The trim removed 5 bases at V and 4 bases at J, leaving 16 bases unmatched. Germline V lookup: CDR1 SGHTA, CDR2 FQGNSA. The CDR3 DNA reads as TGTGCCAGCAGCCGGCAGCCTCCGGGACTAGAAGGTTACGAGCAGTACTTC. This translates into CASSRQPPGLEGYEQYF.

The chain carries TRBV6-6 and TRBJ2-2, with TRBD2 as a possible D gene (6 bases). The germline gives CDR1 MNHNY, CDR2 SVGAGI (reference sequence). This CDR3 is built from 14 residues. Trimming removed 2 bases at V and 6 bases at J, with 10 bases between. CDR3 in DNA: TGTGCCAGCAGTTACGACCGGGGGTCCGGGGAGCTGTTTTTT. Translating gives CASSYDRGSGELFF.

The J gene is TRBJ2-7, the V gene TRBV11-2, with unresolved D. The V and J ends lost 4 bases and 5 bases respectively, with 9 bases between them. The CDR3 extends over 12 amino acids. Germline V CDR1 and CDR2: SGHAT, FQNNGV. CDR3 sequence (DNA): TGTGCCAGCAGCTCTCTCCGGAACGAGCAGTACTTC. Protein sequence: CASSSLRNEQYF.

V usage is TRBV7-2 and J usage is TRBJ2-7; 7 positions agree with TRBD2. V shed 3 bases, J shed 4 bases, and the junction held 9 bases outside the gene matches. CDR1 and CDR2 (germline): SGHTA, FQGNSA. This CDR3 has 15 residues. For the CDR3, the DNA is TGTGCCAGCAGCTTGTCCATGCGGGAGAGGTACGAGCAGTACTTC. Its translation is CASSLSMRERYEQYF. The full variable domain, with the rest looked up from reference TRBV7-2 and TRBJ2-7, is GAGVSQSPSNKVTEKGKDVELRCDPISGHTALYWYRQSLGQGLEFLIYFQGNSAPDKSGLPSDRFSAERTGGSVSTLTIQRTQQEDSAVYLCASSLSMRERYEQYFGPGTRLTVT.

V usage is TRBV2 and J usage is TRBJ2-1; D possibly corresponds to TRBD1 (5 bases). Deletions cut 8 bases from V and 6 bases from J, with 11 bases between. This CDR3 has 12 residues. Germline CDR1 is SNHLY and CDR2 is FYNNEI. CDR3 loop: CASGQGPNEQFF. CDR3 DNA sequence: TGTGCCAGCGGCCAGGGTCCCAATGAGCAGTTCTTC.

The chain uses TRBV5-1 and TRBJ1-5; no firm D call. Germline values: CDR1 SGHRS, CDR2 YFSETQ. With 0 bases removed from V and 5 bases from J, the gap between germline ends came to 12 bases. This CDR3 is 15 amino acids long. The CDR3 region has the DNA TGCGCCAGCAGCTTGGGGTCACCGGGCGATCAGCCCCAGCATTTT. The encoded protein is CASSLGSPGDQPQHF.

The chain is built from TRBV6-2 or TRBV6-3 and TRBJ1-1; the D gene is possibly TRBD1 (6 bases). Germline V gives CDR1 MNHEY, CDR2 SVGEGT. The CDR3 is made up of 16 amino acids. Trimming took off 0 bases at V and 4 bases at J, with 15 bases between the two ends. CDR3 sequence (DNA): TGTGCCAGCAGTTACTCGACGGGAGGGGGTGTCACTGAAGCTTTCTTT. Translating it yields CASSYSTGGGVTEAFF.

V usage is TRBV6-6 and J usage is TRBJ1-1; D unclear. There are 11 residues in the CDR3. Germline loops: CDR1 MNHNY, CDR2 SVGAGI (reference sequence). The V and J ends lost 6 bases and 3 bases respectively, with 5 bases between them. The CDR3 DNA reads TGTGCCAGCAGCCCCGACACTGAAGCTTTCTTT. This sequence encodes CASSPDTEAFF.

This chain links TRBV9 with TRBJ1-5, with 9 bases identical to TRBD1. The V segment lost 0 bases and the J segment 7 bases; nucleotides outside the gene matches: 5. CDR1 is SGDLS and CDR2 is YYNGEE in the germline V gene. CDR3 size: 15 residues. The CDR3 reads CASSVEGDREQPQHF. CDR3 nucleotides: TGTGCCAGCAGCGTAGAGGGGGACAGGGAGCAGCCCCAGCATTTT. Full variable domain (remainder filled in from reference TRBV9 and TRBJ1-5): DSGVTQTPKHLITATGQRVTLRCSPRSGDLSVYWYQQSLDQGLQFLIQYYNGEERAKGNILERFSAQQFPDLHSELNLSSLELGDSALYFCASSVEGDREQPQHFGDGTRLSIL.

The V and J genes are TRBV30 and TRBJ2-7; 9 nucleotides align to TRBD1. The ends lost 5 bases at V and 4 bases at J; junction bases unmatched: 6. There are 13 residues in the CDR3. Per germline, CDR1 GTSNPN and CDR2 SVGIG (reference sequence). The CDR3, as DNA: TGTGCCTGGGAGGGACAGGGTGGGTACGAGCAGTACTTC. Protein sequence: CAWEGQGGYEQYF. The variable domain in full, completed from reference TRBV30 and TRBJ2-7, reads SQTIHQWPATLVQPVGSPLSLECTVEGTSNPNLYWYRQAAGRGLQLLFYSVGIGQISSEVPQNLSASRPQDRQFILSSKKLLLSDSGFYLCAWEGQGGYEQYFGPGTRLTVT.

The V call is TRBV6-6, the J call TRBJ1-2; tentatively, D is TRBD1 (5 bases). V shed 5 bases and J shed 6 bases, with 10 bases lying between them. Per the germline V gene, CDR1 is MNHNY and CDR2 is SVGAGI (reference sequence). This CDR3 is 12 amino acids long. The chain's CDR3 is CASSNGGNGYTF. CDR3 DNA sequence: TGTGCCAGCAGTAACGGGGGTAATGGCTACACCTTC.

This chain joins TRBV19 and TRBJ2-3; TRBD2 matches 10 bases. The germline gives CDR1 LNHDA, CDR2 SQIVND (reference sequence). The CDR3 runs to 15 residues. The trim removed 6 bases at V and 0 bases at J, leaving 3 bases unmatched. Written as DNA, the CDR3 is TGTGCCAGTAGAACGACTAGCGGGAGCACAGATACGCAGTATTTT. Translation gives CASRTTSGSTDTQYF.

This chain joins TRBV5-5 and TRBJ2-7; D gene uncertain. CDR3 length: 15 amino acids. Trimming cost V 4 bases and J 3 bases, with 17 bases left between them. The germline V gene has CDR1 SGHKS and CDR2 YYEKEE (reference sequence). For the CDR3, the DNA is TGTGCCAGCAGCCAATCGGGTGGTGGGATCTACGAGCAGTACTTC. It specifies CASSQSGGGIYEQYF.

V and J are TRBV15 and TRBJ2-4, with a possible D match to TRBD2 (6 bases). CDR3 size: 11 residues. Deletions cut 3 bases from V and 14 bases from J, with 11 bases between. Germline assignment: CDR1 LNHNV and CDR2 YYDKDF (reference sequence). CDR3 loop: CATSRGLLKYF. CDR3 coding DNA: TGTGCCACCAGCAGGGGACTCCTGAAGTACTTC.

This chain connects TRBV6-5 to TRBJ1-1; TRBD1 matches at 8 bases. Germline V CDR1 and CDR2: MNHEY, SVGAGI. Trimming removed 6 bases from V and 0 bases from J; junction bases left unmatched: 6. This CDR3 contains 15 residues. The CDR3 region has the DNA TGTGCCAGCAGGGTACAGGGGGACATGAACACTGAAGCTTTCTTT. Its protein product is CASRVQGDMNTEAFF.

The V call is TRBV7-9, the J call TRBJ1-1; 7 bases align to TRBD1. Unmatched junction bases numbered 5, after V lost 5 bases and J lost 11 bases. The germline gives CDR1 SEHNR, CDR2 FQNEAQ (reference sequence). The CDR3 runs to 11 residues. CDR3 DNA sequence: TGTGCCAGCAGCCTGACAGGGACCGCTTTCTTT. It codes for CASSLTGTAFF.

This clone has only a few counts. The rearrangement joins TRBV5-4 to TRBJ2-6; D gene unclear. Trimming pared 1 base from V and 2 bases from J, leaving 4 bases between. Per the germline V gene, CDR1 is SGHNT and CDR2 is YYREEE (reference sequence). This CDR3 has 14 amino acids. This CDR3 is CASSLKAGANVLTF. The CDR3 DNA is TGTGCCAGCAGCTTGAAGGCTGGGGCCAACGTCCTGACTTTC. Full variable domain (rest looked up from reference TRBV5-4 and TRBJ2-6): ETGVTQSPTHLIKTRGQQVTLRCSSQSGHNTVSWYQQALGQGPQFIFQYYREEENGRGNFPPRFSGLQFPNYSSELNVNALELDDSALYLCASSLKAGANVLTFGAGSRLTVL.

The chain has TRBV5-5 and TRBJ1-1; no clear D. The V and J ends lost 2 bases and 1 base respectively, with 6 bases between them. This CDR3 has 13 residues. Germline V lookup: CDR1 SGHKS, CDR2 YYEKEE (reference sequence). CDR3 DNA: TGTGCCAGCAGCTTTTCTACGAACACTGAAGCTTTCTTT. Its protein product is CASSFSTNTEAFF.

As regards this clone: The junction departs from the called germline gene at one end, perhaps through a read error. The rearrangement links TRBV5-1 to TRBJ2-7; 9 positions match TRBD1. Germline CDR1 is SGHRS and CDR2 is YFSETQ. The CDR3 loop spans 13 amino acids. CDR3 nucleotides: TGCGCCAGCAGTTTGGACAGGGGAATCGAGCAGTACTTC. As protein: CASSLDRGIEQYF. The entire variable domain, with the rest obtained from reference TRBV5-1 and TRBJ2-7, is as follows: KAGVTQTPRYLIKTRGQQVTLSCSPISGHRSVSWYQQTPGQGLQFLFEYFSETQRNKGNFPGRFSGRQFSNSRSEMNVSTLELGDSALYLCASSLDRGIEQYFGPGTRLTVT.

The rearrangement links TRBV6-5 to TRBJ1-5; TRBD1 is a possible D gene (5 bases). The germline V gene encodes CDR1 MNHEY and CDR2 SVGAGI. This CDR3 contains 13 residues. V was clipped by 3 bases and J by 4 bases, with 7 bases between them. The CDR3 DNA reads TGTGCCAGCAGTTATGACAGAAATCAGCCCCAGCATTTT. Protein product: CASSYDRNQPQHF.

This clone has a single count. The chain is built from TRBV30 and TRBJ1-1, with 8 bases that match TRBD1. CDR1 and CDR2 from the germline V gene are GTSNPN and SVGIG (reference sequence). The CDR3 has 12 amino acids. Trimming removed 2 bases from V and 10 bases from J; junction bases left unmatched: 6. CDR3 sequence: CAWSRQGSSAFF. In nucleotides, the CDR3 is TGTGCCTGGAGTAGACAGGGGTCGTCAGCTTTCTTT.